The present T cell receptor beta chain was sequenced within a study of T-cell reconstitution after alpha-beta-depleted transplantation in children. A library of TCRbeta sequences, prepared with unique molecular identifiers, was generated. Via MiXCR, TCRdb re-called the PCR reads, giving one row per CDR3 protein. The table shows 440,000 or so distinct CDR3 sequences, with 11% occurring only once. V was cut by 5 bases and J by 9 bases, with 26 bases left in between. Germline CDR1 is DFQATT and CDR2 is SNEGSKA (reference sequence). This CDR3 is built from 16 residues. The TCR comes from a human donor who donated a stem cell graft to a child with acute myeloid leukemia. The source material was PBMCs from the stem cell graft donor, sampled from the stem cell graft. The V gene is TRBV20-1, the J gene TRBJ2-1; possibly TRBD1 or TRBD2 for D (5 bases each). The CDR3 DNA is TGCAGTGCTCGCCCAGGGCAAGCGGTCCCCCGGGGTGAGCAGTTCTTC. It yields the protein CSARPGQAVPRGEQFF.